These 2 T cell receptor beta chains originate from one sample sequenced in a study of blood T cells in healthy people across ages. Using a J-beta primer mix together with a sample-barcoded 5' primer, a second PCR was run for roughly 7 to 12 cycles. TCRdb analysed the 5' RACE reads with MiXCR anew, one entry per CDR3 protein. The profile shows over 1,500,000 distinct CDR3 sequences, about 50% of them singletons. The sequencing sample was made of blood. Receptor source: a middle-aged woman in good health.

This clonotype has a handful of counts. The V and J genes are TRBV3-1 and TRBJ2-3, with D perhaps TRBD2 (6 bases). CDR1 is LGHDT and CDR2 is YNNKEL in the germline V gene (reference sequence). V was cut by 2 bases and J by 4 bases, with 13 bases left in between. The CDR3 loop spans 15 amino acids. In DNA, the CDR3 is TGTGCCAGCAGCCAACCGTCGACTAGGGCAGATACGCAGTATTTT. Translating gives CASSQPSTRADTQYF.

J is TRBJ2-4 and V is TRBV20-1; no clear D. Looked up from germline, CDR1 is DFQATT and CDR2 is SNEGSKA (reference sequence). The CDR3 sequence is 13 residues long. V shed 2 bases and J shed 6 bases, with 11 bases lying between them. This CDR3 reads CSARRGVGNIQYF. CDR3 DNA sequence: TGCAGTGCTAGACGTGGGGTCGGAAACATTCAGTACTTC.